This T cell receptor beta chain was recorded in a study of blood T cell repertoires in COVID-19. This clone was detected only a few times. Participant age was roughly 18 to 95 years, and participants resided in 24 US areas. Profiled with immunoSEQ multiplex PCR; TCRdb holds only in-frame clones, not every one. The sample carries around 340,000 clones, about 86% recorded once. V lost 6 bases to trimming and J lost 4 bases; unmatched junction nucleotides: 11. Germline CDR1 and CDR2: LNHNV and YYDKDF (reference sequence). CDR3 size: 16 residues. The chain is built from TRBV15 and TRBJ1-2, with TRBD1 identical over 10 bases. Sequencing was performed on PBMCs or T cells enriched from blood (not recorded which). This TCR came from a middle-aged woman with acute COVID-19. The CDR3 reads CATSTTGGGSTYGYTF. DNA of the CDR3: TGTGCCACCAGTACGACAGGGGGCGGAAGTACCTATGGCTACACCTTC.